The 25 T cell receptor beta chains presented below share a single source sample, sequenced in a study of T cell repertoires in ileal Crohn's disease. The assay was immunoSEQ multiplex PCR, and TCRdb's table has in-frame clones only and misses some. The sample lists 13,000 to 15,000 clones; around 79% were seen once. Time point meaning: inflamed ileum from the surgical specimen. Source material: ileal tissue. These TCRs come from an adult with Crohn's disease.

The rearrangement links TRBV2 to TRBJ2-3; 8 bases map to TRBD1. The CDR3 loop spans 15 amino acids. Germline-derived CDR1 and CDR2 are SNHLY and FYNNEI. Trimming removed 4 bases from V and 6 bases from J; junction bases left unmatched: 9. The CDR3 spells CASSAVGQGGDTQYF. The CDR3, as DNA: TGTGCCAGCAGTGCGGTCGGACAGGGAGGTGATACGCAGTATTTT.

The gene calls are TRBV7-6 and TRBJ2-1; D perhaps matches TRBD2 (5 bases). This CDR3 is 17 amino acids long. Germline CDR1 and CDR2: SGHVS and FNYEAQ. V was shortened by 1 base and J by 4 bases, with 17 bases between the two germline ends. CDR3 nucleotides: TGTGCCAGCAGCTTAGTCGCCCCCCCCGGACTTTACAATGAGCAGTTCTTC. This encodes CASSLVAPPGLYNEQFF.

V is TRBV30 and J is TRBJ1-5; D is undetermined. Looked up from germline, CDR1 is GTSNPN and CDR2 is SVGIG (reference sequence). V lost 4 bases, J lost 5 bases, and 12 bases lay in between. The CDR3 is 13 amino acids. CDR3 protein: CAWNLFEYQPQHF. The CDR3 DNA sequence: TGTGCCTGGAACCTGTTTGAGTATCAGCCCCAGCATTTT.

The V and J genes are TRBV7-9 and TRBJ1-5; possible D gene TRBD1, 6 bases. CDR3 length equals 14 residues. V was trimmed by 2 bases and J by 9 bases, leaving 14 bases between them. Germline lookup yields CDR1 SEHNR and CDR2 FQNEAQ (reference sequence). The CDR3 loop reads CASSLSGANMPQHF. CDR3 nucleotide sequence: TGTGCCAGCAGCTTATCAGGGGCTAATATGCCCCAGCATTTT. The entire variable domain, with the rest obtained from reference TRBV7-9 and TRBJ1-5, is as follows: DTGVSQNPRHKITKRGQNVTFRCDPISEHNRLYWYRQTLGQGPEFLTYFQNEAQLEKSRLLSDRFSAERPKGSFSTLEIQRTEQGDSAMYLCASSLSGANMPQHFGDGTRLSIL.

The chain carries TRBV6-5 and TRBJ1-4, with no clear D. There are 14 residues in the CDR3. V was pared by 2 bases and J by 8 bases, with 12 bases between. CDR1 MNHEY and CDR2 SVGAGI come from the germline V gene. CDR3 sequence reads: CASSYRRDGEKLFF. CDR3 nucleotide sequence: TGTGCCAGCAGTTACAGGAGGGATGGAGAAAAACTGTTTTTT.

The chain employs TRBV5-1 and TRBJ2-1, with 12 bases matching TRBD2. Losses at the gene ends were 2 bases for V and 5 bases for J; bases not matched to a gene: 5. Germline CDR1 and CDR2: SGHRS and YFSETQ. The CDR3 length is 16 residues. The CDR3 nucleotides are TGCGCCAGCAGCTTACTAGCGGGGGGAAGAGACAATGAGCAGTTCTTC. This gives the protein CASSLLAGGRDNEQFF.

The V and J genes are TRBV19 and TRBJ1-1; D possibly corresponds to TRBD1 (6 bases). The CDR3 is made up of 15 amino acids. Per the germline V gene, CDR1 is LNHDA and CDR2 is SQIVND (reference sequence). Trimming took 0 bases from V and 6 from J, leaving 14 bases between them. CDR3 coding DNA: TGTGCCAGTAGTATAGAAGGGGGAAGTATGGCTGAAGCTTTCTTT. Amino acids: CASSIEGGSMAEAFF.

This clone was recorded a few times. The chain recombines TRBV27 with TRBJ2-1; the D gene is possibly TRBD2 (6 bases). Germline lookup yields CDR1 MNHEY and CDR2 SMNVEV (reference sequence). This CDR3 is built from 14 residues. Trimming removed 6 bases at V and 4 bases at J, with 13 bases between. As DNA, the CDR3 is TGTGCCAGCAGCCCAATTGGGACTTACAATGAGCAGTTCTTC. Translated: CASSPIGTYNEQFF.

The chain combines TRBV30 with TRBJ1-5, with no clear D. Germline CDR1 reads GTSNPN; CDR2 reads SVGIG (reference sequence). The CDR3 is made up of 13 amino acids. Trimming took off 1 base at V and 3 bases at J, with 7 bases between the two ends. DNA for the CDR3: TGTGCCTGGAGTGAGGACTTCAATCAGCCCCAGCATTTT. Encoded protein: CAWSEDFNQPQHF.

This clone has only a few counts. The chain has TRBV7-8 and TRBJ1-5; no firm D call. In germline, CDR1 is SGHVS, CDR2 FQNEAQ. This CDR3 has 16 amino acids. V lost 2 bases, J lost 4 bases, and 15 bases lay in between. CDR3 amino acids: CASSLRELGLNQPQHF. The CDR3 DNA reads as TGTGCCAGCAGCTTAAGGGAACTAGGGCTTAATCAGCCCCAGCATTTT.

The chain is built from TRBV12-2 and TRBJ1-5; the table's TRBD1 call for D was not verified on the DNA. TRBV12-2 corresponds to a pseudogene. This CDR3 is 18 amino acids long. The CDR3 spells CASRLDTIGTVSNQPQHF. Written as DNA, the CDR3 is TGTGCAAGTCGCTTGGATACCATAGGGACAGTTAGCAATCAGCCCCAGCATTTT.

This clone was found a few times. The gene calls are TRBV6-1 and TRBJ1-6, with 8 bases that match TRBD1. Germline V gene data show CDR1 as MNHNS and CDR2 as SASEGT. This CDR3 comprises 16 residues. With V trimmed by 2 bases and J by 9 bases, 9 bases remained unmatched. CDR3 sequence reads: CASSEPDRGTTSPLHF. CDR3 in DNA: TGTGCCAGCAGTGAACCCGACAGGGGAACTACTTCACCCCTCCACTTT.

A remark on this clone: The identical CDR3 is also encoded by other nucleotide sequences in the sample. The chain uses TRBV30 and TRBJ1-2; D gene uncertain. The CDR3 contains 14 residues. The germline V gene encodes CDR1 GTSNPN and CDR2 SVGIG (reference sequence). Between the trimmed V and J ends, which lost 2 bases and 1 base, there was a span of 11 bases. The CDR3 here is CAWSILGRNYGYTF. For the CDR3, the DNA is TGTGCCTGGAGTATCCTCGGCCGTAACTATGGCTACACCTTC.

The chain uses TRBV5-1 and TRBJ2-7, with TRBD1 as a possible D gene (6 bases). This CDR3 is built from 15 residues. Trimming cost V 4 bases and J 1 base, with 15 bases left between them. The germline V gene has CDR1 SGHRS and CDR2 YFSETQ. Here the CDR3 reads CASSLTTGRSYEQYF. The CDR3 nucleotides are TGCGCCAGCAGCCTCACGACAGGACGTTCCTACGAGCAGTACTTC.

The V gene is TRBV7-9, the J gene TRBJ2-5; D not certain. This CDR3 comprises 13 residues. V was clipped by 5 bases and J by 5 bases, with 12 bases between them. CDR1 SEHNR and CDR2 FQNEAQ come from the germline V gene (reference sequence). The CDR3 bases are TGTGCCAGCAGCCCCTCTATAGTGGAGACCCAGTACTTC. It yields the protein CASSPSIVETQYF.

J is TRBJ1-1 and V is TRBV6-5, with a weak D call TRBD1 (6 bases). CDR1 and CDR2 (germline): MNHEY, SVGAGI. The CDR3 runs 15 residues. The ends were cut back, 2 bases at V and 1 base at J, with 11 bases in the middle. CDR3 nucleotides: TGTGCCAGCAGTTACGACAGGAGGGCGAACACTGAAGCTTTCTTT. It yields the protein CASSYDRRANTEAFF.

The chain recombines TRBV6-1 with TRBJ2-2; D is perhaps TRBD2 (7 bases). Trimming left V 3 bases short and J 7 bases short, with 18 bases between. Germline lookup yields CDR1 MNHNS and CDR2 SASEGT. The CDR3 sequence is 16 residues long. In DNA, the CDR3 is TGTGCCAGCAGTGATTTGTGGGGGGGCGCGAGCGGGGAGCTGTTTTTT. This codes for CASSDLWGGASGELFF.

By its share, this clone is large. The chain carries TRBV4-1 and TRBJ1-5; D is possibly TRBD1 (5 bases). The CDR3 extends over 15 amino acids. CDR1 is MGHRA, CDR2 YSYEKL, per germline. Deletions cut 3 bases from V and 0 bases from J, with 9 bases between. The CDR3 coding sequence is TGCGCCAGCAGCCAGACAGCTACTAGCAATCAGCCCCAGCATTTT. It encodes CASSQTATSNQPQHF.

The rearrangement joins TRBV6-4 to TRBJ1-5; D is undetermined. This CDR3 is 14 amino acids long. V was trimmed by 5 bases and J by 3 bases, leaving 11 bases between them. Germline lookup yields CDR1 MRHNA and CDR2 SNTAGT. CDR3 residues: CASSPDGDNQPQHF. CDR3 bases: TGTGCCAGCAGTCCAGACGGGGACAATCAGCCCCAGCATTTT.

This clone was found once. The chain uses TRBV2 and TRBJ2-7; 9 bases are shared with TRBD2. J lost 3 bases, V lost 4 bases, and 10 bases had no gene match. CDR1 SNHLY and CDR2 FYNNEI come from the germline V gene. The CDR3 is 16 residues long. The CDR3, as DNA: TGTGCCAGCAGTGGGATAAGCGGGGGGCTATACTACGAGCAGTACTTC. It translates to CASSGISGGLYYEQYF. The complete variable domain, with remaining parts taken from reference TRBV2 and TRBJ2-7, reads EPEVTQTPSHQVTQMGQEVILRCVPISNHLYFYWYRQILGQKVEFLVSFYNNEISEKSEIFDDQFSVERPDGSNFTLKIRSTKLEDSAMYFCASSGISGGLYYEQYFGPGTRLTVT.

V is TRBV6-6 and J is TRBJ1-1, with D hard to call. This CDR3 has 15 amino acids. The V end was cut by 0 bases, the J end by 6 bases, with 14 bases between. Per the germline V gene, CDR1 is MNHNY and CDR2 is SVGAGI (reference sequence). Here the CDR3 DNA reads TGTGCCAGCAGTTACTCTCGCCCCTCAGCGGCTGAAGCTTTCTTT. It specifies CASSYSRPSAAEAFF.

This chain links TRBV28 with TRBJ2-1; 10 bases match TRBD1. The CDR3 has 15 residues. Germline-derived CDR1 and CDR2 are MDHEN and SYDVKM. V trimming: 2 bases; J trimming: 7 bases; junction bases outside the gene matches: 5. CDR3: CASSLPGQGWNEQFF. The CDR3 DNA follows: TGTGCCAGCAGTTTACCGGGACAGGGGTGGAATGAGCAGTTCTTC.

This clone was seen more than once but under ten times. The chain joins TRBV30 to TRBJ2-6; tentative D call: TRBD1 (6 bases). Trimming shortened V by 3 bases and J by 0 bases, and 6 bases separated the two germline ends. The length of the CDR3 is 14 residues. Germline loops: CDR1 GTSNPN, CDR2 SVGIG (reference sequence). CDR3 sequence reads: CAWRGGSGANVLTF. The CDR3 DNA follows: TGTGCCTGGAGAGGGGGCTCTGGGGCCAACGTCCTGACTTTC. Supplemented by reference TRBV30 and TRBJ2-6, the full variable domain reads SQTIHQWPATLVQPVGSPLSLECTVEGTSNPNLYWYRQAAGRGLQLLFYSVGIGQISSEVPQNLSASRPQDRQFILSSKKLLLSDSGFYLCAWRGGSGANVLTFGAGSRLTVL.

The V and J genes are TRBV25-1 and TRBJ2-7, with D perhaps TRBD2 (6 bases). The CDR3 consists of 14 residues. Germline CDR1 MGHDK, CDR2 SYGVNS. Trimming removed 4 bases from V and 0 bases from J, with 10 bases in between. The CDR3 here is CASSGRGSSYEQYF. For the CDR3, the DNA is TGTGCCAGCAGTGGACGGGGGAGCTCCTACGAGCAGTACTTC.

V usage is TRBV7-3 and J usage is TRBJ2-1; maybe TRBD1 (6 bases). Looked up from germline, CDR1 is SGHTA and CDR2 is FQGTGA. The V gene lost 4 bases and the J gene lost 6 bases, with 10 bases spanning the gap. CDR3 length: 13 amino acids. The CDR3 bases are TGTGCCAGCAGCTCCGCAGGGGTCAATGAGCAGTTCTTC. Protein product: CASSSAGVNEQFF.